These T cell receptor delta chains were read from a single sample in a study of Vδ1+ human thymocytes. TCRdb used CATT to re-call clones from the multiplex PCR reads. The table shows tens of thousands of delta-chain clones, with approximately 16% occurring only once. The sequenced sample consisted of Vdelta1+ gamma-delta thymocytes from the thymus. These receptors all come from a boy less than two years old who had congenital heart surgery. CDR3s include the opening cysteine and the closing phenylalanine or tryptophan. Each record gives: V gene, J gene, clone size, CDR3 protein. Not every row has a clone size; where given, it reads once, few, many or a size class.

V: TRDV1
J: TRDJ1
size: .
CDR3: CALGSLGPRSQTGGADKLIF

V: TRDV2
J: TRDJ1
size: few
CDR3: CACDPHWGFHTDKLIF

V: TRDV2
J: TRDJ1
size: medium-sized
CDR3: CACDTDLGDTDTDKLIF

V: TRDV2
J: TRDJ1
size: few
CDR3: CACDFLVVNTDKLIF

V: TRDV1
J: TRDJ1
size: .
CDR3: CALGERSLPGILDKLIF

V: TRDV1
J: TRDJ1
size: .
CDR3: CALVPFWGIEDDKLIF

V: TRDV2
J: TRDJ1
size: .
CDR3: CACDPPPITPTDKLIF

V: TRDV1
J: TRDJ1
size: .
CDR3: CALGEGLDGHCHAGGYAPDKLIF

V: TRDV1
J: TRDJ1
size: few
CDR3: CALGELKGYWGTYTDKLIF

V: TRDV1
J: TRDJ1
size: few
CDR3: CALGELFLLTGGYFTDKLIF

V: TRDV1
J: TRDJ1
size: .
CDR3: CALGELRNPRDTGGLNTDKLIF

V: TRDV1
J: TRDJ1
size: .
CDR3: CALGPSYSSVLGDTRGMADKLIF